The clone carrying this T cell receptor beta chain came up once. Its antigen is not known. When ten to eleven days of culture had elapsed, CD4+ T cells were isolated. Among the vaccine recipients, none had a prior SARS-CoV-2 infection, and nucleocapsid antibodies were negative. Half-medium exchanges with IL-2 medium took place on days 3 and 7. The record originates from a study of vaccination effects on CD4 cells after COVID-19. At the level of the study: With the ViraFEST assay, the study expanded antigen-specific CD4+ T cells using viral peptide pools, then sequenced them.

Overall study results and limits: Infection-derived and vaccine-derived clones contracted markedly late after vaccination.

Profiling relied on immunoSEQ multiplex PCR, and the TCRdb table lists in-frame clones only, not all of them. The sample shows about 70,000 clones, over 60% of them seen only once. This clonotype was obtained from a human donor who received a COVID-19 vaccine. This specimen was CD4+ T cells from PBMCs cultured without peptide, taken before COVID-19 vaccination.

For the CDR3, the DNA is TGTGCCAGCAGCGACAGACTAGCGGGGGACGGGGAGACCCAGTACTTC. This sequence encodes CASSDRLAGDGETQYF. The V and J genes are TRBV5-6 and TRBJ2-5, with 12 positions matching TRBD2. V lost 4 bases, J lost 5 bases, and 9 bases stayed unmatched. CDR1 and CDR2 from the germline V gene are SGHDT and YYEEEE. This CDR3 contains 16 residues.